The text below deals with one TCR beta chain. V was clipped by 4 bases and J by 4 bases; unmatched bases: 8. Germline V gene lookup returns CDR1 MGHRA and CDR2 YSYEKL. The CDR3 extends over 16 amino acids. RNA amounts of about 0.5 to 1 ug underwent reverse transcription with random hexamers. Each CDR3 protein gets one entry after TCRdb re-called the immunoSEQ multiplex PCR reads with MiXCR. The sample has roughly 120,000 distinct CDR3 sequences, over 85% seen once. This specimen comes from a study of CD8 T cells in Susac syndrome. The rearrangement uses TRBV4-1 and TRBJ2-1; 9 bases are shared with TRBD2. The TCR sequence derives from a human donor with multiple sclerosis. Sample: CD8+ T cells from PBMCs. CDR3 sequence: CASSPLSGSPYNEQFF. In nucleotides, the CDR3 is TGCGCCAGCAGCCCGCTTAGCGGGAGTCCGTACAATGAGCAGTTCTTC.